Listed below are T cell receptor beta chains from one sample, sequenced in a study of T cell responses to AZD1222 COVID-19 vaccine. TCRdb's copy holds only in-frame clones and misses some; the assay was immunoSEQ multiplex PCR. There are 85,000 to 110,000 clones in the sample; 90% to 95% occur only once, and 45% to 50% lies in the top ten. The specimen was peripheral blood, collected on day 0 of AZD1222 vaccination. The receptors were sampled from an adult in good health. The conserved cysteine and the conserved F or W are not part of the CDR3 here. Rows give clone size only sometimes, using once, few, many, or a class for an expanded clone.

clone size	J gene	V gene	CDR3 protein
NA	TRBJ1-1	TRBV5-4	ASSLDRVGTEAF
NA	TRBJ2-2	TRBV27	ASAGGGTGELF
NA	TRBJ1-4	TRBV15	ATSKTGVPEKLF
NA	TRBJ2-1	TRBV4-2	ASTRSGTTYNEQF
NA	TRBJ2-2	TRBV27	ASSLSARPTGELF
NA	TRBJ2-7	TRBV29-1	SVGAAADSPAYEQY
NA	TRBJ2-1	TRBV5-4	ASALGYNEQF
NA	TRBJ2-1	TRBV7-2	ASSPGQASNEQF
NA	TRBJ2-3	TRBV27	ASSFSPQGGRRNTQY
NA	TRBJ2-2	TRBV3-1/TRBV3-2	ASSQNTGFGELF
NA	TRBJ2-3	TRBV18	ASSPTQQAALTDTQY
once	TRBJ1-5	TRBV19	ASAEWGGDFSNQPQH
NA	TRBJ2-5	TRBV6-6	ASSYSEGKTQY
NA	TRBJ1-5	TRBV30	AWKGQGNQPQH
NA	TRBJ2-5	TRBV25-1	ASSEEYRQETQY
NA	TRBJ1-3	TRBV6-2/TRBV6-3	ASSYSMDTIY
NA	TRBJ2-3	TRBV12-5	ASGTGLAGVGDTQY
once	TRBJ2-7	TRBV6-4	ASSVGVGYEQY
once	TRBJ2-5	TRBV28	ASSSTGHQETQY
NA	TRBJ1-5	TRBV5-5	ASSFGGSIDQPQH
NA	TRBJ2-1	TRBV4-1	ASSQDVTSGHNEQF
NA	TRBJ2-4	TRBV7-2	ASSPGQGLAKNIQY
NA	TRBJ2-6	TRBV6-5	ASSYIGISGANVLT
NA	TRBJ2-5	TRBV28	ASSFLDRPQETQY
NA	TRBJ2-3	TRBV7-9	ASTVAGVDTQY
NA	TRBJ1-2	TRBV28	ASSFPGTANYGYT
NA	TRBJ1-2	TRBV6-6	ASSSTGGRGGYT
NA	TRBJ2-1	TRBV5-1	ASSSSGSSPNEQF
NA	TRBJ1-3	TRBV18	ASSPALRSGNTIY
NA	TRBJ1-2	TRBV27	ASSFSGIGYGYT
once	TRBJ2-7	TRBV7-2	ASSRLEVAGAKEQY
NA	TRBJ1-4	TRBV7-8	ASSRGQGNEKLF
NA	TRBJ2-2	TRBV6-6	ASSYRGGTGELF
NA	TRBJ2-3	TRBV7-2	ASSLEILSSTDTQY
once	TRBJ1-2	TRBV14	ASSQDLTANYGYT
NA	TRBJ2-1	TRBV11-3	ASSPTGGAHNEQF
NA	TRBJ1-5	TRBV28	ASSPGGSSNQPQH
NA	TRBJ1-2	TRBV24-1	ATATGGSYGYT
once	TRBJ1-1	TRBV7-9	ASMLGANTEAF
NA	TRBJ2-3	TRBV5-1	ASSLDFSGRDTQY
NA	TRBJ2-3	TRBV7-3	ASSSGPTTDTQY
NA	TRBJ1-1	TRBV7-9	ASSLGVQDTEAF
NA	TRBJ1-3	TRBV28	ASSRTDRAVGNTIY
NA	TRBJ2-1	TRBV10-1	ASSSAGAADNEQF
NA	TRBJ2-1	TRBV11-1	ASTPGTSGSGREQF
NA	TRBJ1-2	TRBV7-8	ASSLTLGGDYGYT
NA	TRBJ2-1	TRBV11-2	ASSLGQATTYNEQF
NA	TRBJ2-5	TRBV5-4	ASGRGQETQY
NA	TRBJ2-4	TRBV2	ASSVDRAAKNIQY
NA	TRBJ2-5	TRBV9	ASSAPSGAWQETQY
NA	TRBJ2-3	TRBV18	ASSPDPPDTQY
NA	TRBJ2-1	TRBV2	ASGRTSGEDGQF
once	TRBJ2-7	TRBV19	AIKGIEAGRDSYEQY
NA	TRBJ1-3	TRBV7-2	ASSSQQGVIGNTIY
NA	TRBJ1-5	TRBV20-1	SARIVGPQH
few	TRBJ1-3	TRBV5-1	ASSLAGPGNTIY
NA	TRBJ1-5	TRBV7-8	ASSLGRGISNQPQH
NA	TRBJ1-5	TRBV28	ASSLRQGHQPQH
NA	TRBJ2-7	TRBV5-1	ASSHTGLVGQY
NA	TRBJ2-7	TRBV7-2	ASSQGFGGAGLIYEQY